Listed here are 29 T cell receptor beta chains from one sample, sequenced in a study of blood T cells in healthy people across ages. Combining a sample-barcoded 5' primer with a J-beta primer mix, a second PCR ran for roughly 7 to 11 cycles. TCRdb called the 5' RACE reads again in MiXCR, with one record for every CDR3 protein. The repertoire holds roughly 410,000 distinct CDR3 sequences, with about 49% as singletons. Sample: blood. The source of these receptors is a man in his 60s in good health.

This chain uses TRBV7-9 with TRBJ2-5, with 11 bases matching TRBD2. The CDR3 consists of 14 residues. From germline, CDR1 is SEHNR and CDR2 FQNEAQ (reference sequence). The trim removed 5 bases at V and 5 bases at J, leaving 4 bases unmatched. The CDR3 is CASSISGRAETQYF. CDR3 nucleotide sequence: TGTGCCAGCAGCATTAGCGGGAGGGCCGAGACCCAGTACTTC.

This clonotype came up a few times. This chain joins TRBV27 and TRBJ1-5; TRBD1 agrees at 7 bases. The CDR3 is made up of 14 amino acids. CDR1 is MNHEY, CDR2 SMNVEV, per germline (reference sequence). V gave up 3 bases and J gave up 6 bases; unmatched junction bases: 5. The CDR3 DNA is TGTGCCAGCAGTTTCGACAGGGTTGGTCAGCCCCAGCATTTT. It specifies CASSFDRVGQPQHF.

The genes are TRBV2 and TRBJ2-5; D is perhaps TRBD1 (5 bases). Germline V lookup: CDR1 SNHLY, CDR2 FYNNEI. Deletions cut 3 bases from V and 4 bases from J, with 15 bases between. The length of the CDR3 is 15 residues. The CDR3 nucleotides are TGTGCCAGCAGTGATGGACAAAACCGTCGAGAGACCCAGTACTTC. Protein: CASSDGQNRRETQYF.

The chain combines TRBV7-2 with TRBJ2-1; possibly TRBD1 for D (5 bases). CDR3 size: 16 residues. Trimming pared 2 bases from V and 4 bases from J, leaving 15 bases between. Germline loops: CDR1 SGHTA, CDR2 FQGNSA. CDR3 bases: TGTGCCAGCAGCTTAATTTCAGGGCCCCTGTACAATGAGCAGTTCTTC. It is translated as CASSLISGPLYNEQFF. The complete variable domain, with remaining parts taken from reference TRBV7-2 and TRBJ2-1, reads GAGVSQSPSNKVTEKGKDVELRCDPISGHTALYWYRQSLGQGLEFLIYFQGNSAPDKSGLPSDRFSAERTGGSVSTLTIQRTQQEDSAVYLCASSLISGPLYNEQFFGPGTRLTVL.

The sample holds a few counts of this clonotype. The chain has TRBV5-1 and TRBJ2-1; 10 bases map to TRBD2. The CDR3 sequence is 16 residues long. Looked up from germline, CDR1 is SGHRS and CDR2 is YFSETQ. After removal of 2 bases from V and 0 bases from J, the junction contained 2 bases not matched to a gene. Here the CDR3 reads CASSFASGSSYNEQFF. The DNA of the CDR3 is TGCGCCAGCAGCTTCGCTAGCGGGAGCTCCTACAATGAGCAGTTCTTC.

This chain uses TRBV2 with TRBJ1-2; a weak D match, TRBD1 (6 bases). Germline V gene lookup returns CDR1 SNHLY and CDR2 FYNNEI. This CDR3 spans 9 amino acids. V dropped 10 bases and J dropped 8 bases, with 8 bases sitting between them. The CDR3 spells CAKGGGYTF. The CDR3, as DNA: TGTGCCAAAGGGGGGGGCTACACCTTC.

The J gene is TRBJ1-4, the V gene TRBV10-1; TRBD1 is a possible D gene (5 bases). CDR1 is WNHNN and CDR2 is SYGVQD in the germline V gene (reference sequence). The V gene lost 3 bases and the J gene lost 7 bases, with 9 bases spanning the gap. The CDR3 has 13 amino acids. The CDR3 DNA follows: TGCGCCAGCAGTGACAGGGCGGGTGAAAAACTGTTTTTT. The encoded protein is CASSDRAGEKLFF.

The CDR3 spells CASSPLTSGTRETQYF. The CDR3, as DNA: TGCGCCAGCAGCCCGCTGACTAGCGGGACAAGGGAGACCCAGTACTTC. The chain recombines TRBV5-1 with TRBJ2-5, with 11 bases matching TRBD2. The CDR3 is 16 residues long. CDR1 is SGHRS and CDR2 is YFSETQ in the germline V gene. V dropped 4 bases and J dropped 5; count of bases not matched to a gene: 10.

This clonotype came up a few times. The chain carries TRBV11-1 and TRBJ2-7, with 9 bases aligning to TRBD2. CDR3 size: 17 residues. CDR1 SGHAT and CDR2 FQDESV come from the germline V gene (reference sequence). J lost 3 bases, V lost 5 bases, and 14 bases had no gene match. CDR3 nucleotide sequence: TGTGCCAGCAGCCCACCGAGTCGCGAGACTAGCGGCTACGAGCAGTACTTC. It specifies CASSPPSRETSGYEQYF.

The V call is TRBV25-1, the J call TRBJ1-2, with a possible D match to TRBD1 (6 bases). This CDR3 has 13 residues. CDR1 and CDR2 from the germline V gene are MGHDK and SYGVNS. V was clipped by 3 bases and J by 4 bases, with 9 bases between them. CDR3 bases: TGTGCCAGCAGTGATGGCAGGGGCTATGGCTACACCTTC. It codes for CASSDGRGYGYTF.

The J gene is TRBJ2-5, the V gene TRBV4-2; 10 bases are a match to TRBD2. Germline CDR1 reads LGHNA; CDR2 reads YNFKEQ. Unmatched junction bases numbered 10, after V lost 0 bases and J lost 9 bases. The CDR3 runs to 16 residues. In nucleotides, the CDR3 is TGTGCCAGCAGCCAAGATCTACCTAGCGGGAGAGCGGCCCAGTACTTC. This codes for CASSQDLPSGRAAQYF.

The chain's CDR3 is CAISEGGGPSSYEQYF. The CDR3 DNA follows: TGTGCCATCAGTGAGGGGGGCGGCCCGAGCTCCTACGAGCAGTACTTC. The rearrangement links TRBV10-3 to TRBJ2-7; a possible D gene is TRBD1 (6 bases). This CDR3 is built from 16 residues. From germline, CDR1 is ENHRY and CDR2 SYGVKD. Trimming cost V 2 bases and J 0 bases, with 14 bases left between them.

A word on this clonotype: At one end, the junction sequence differs from germline, possibly due to a read error. The rearrangement uses TRBV2 and TRBJ2-1, with TRBD1 as a possible D gene (5 bases). The CDR3 covers 15 residues. Germline V lookup: CDR1 SNHLY, CDR2 FYNNEI. The CDR3: CATSGLLGPFNEQFF. The CDR3 DNA sequence: TGTGCCACCAGTGGCCTTTTGGGGCCATTCAATGAGCAGTTCTTC.

The rearrangement joins TRBV5-1 to TRBJ2-7; D could derive from TRBD1 or TRBD2 (5 bases each). Between the trimmed V and J ends, which lost 6 bases and 0 bases, there was a span of 13 bases. Germline V gene data show CDR1 as SGHRS and CDR2 as YFSETQ. The CDR3 contains 14 residues. CDR3 protein: CASTRGASSYEQYF. The CDR3 region has the DNA TGCGCCAGCACCCGAGGGGCGAGCTCCTACGAGCAGTACTTC. Looking up the rest from reference TRBV5-1 and TRBJ2-7 gives the full variable domain: KAGVTQTPRYLIKTRGQQVTLSCSPISGHRSVSWYQQTPGQGLQFLFEYFSETQRNKGNFPGRFSGRQFSNSRSEMNVSTLELGDSALYLCASTRGASSYEQYFGPGTRLTVT.

This chain's CDR3 is CASSNGATEAFF. The CDR3 DNA is TGTGCCAGCTCAAACGGCGCTACTGAAGCTTTCTTT. The gene calls are TRBV18 and TRBJ1-1; D unresolved. Germline CDR1 KGHSH, CDR2 LQKENI. V gave up 5 bases and J gave up 5 bases, with 9 bases separating them. The CDR3 consists of 12 residues. The whole variable domain, remainder taken from reference TRBV18 and TRBJ1-1, is NAGVMQNPRHLVRRRGQEARLRCSPMKGHSHVYWYRQLPEEGLKFMVYLQKENIIDESGMPKERFSAEFPKEGPSILRIQQVVRGDSAAYFCASSNGATEAFFGQGTRLTVV.

The rearrangement uses TRBV29-1 and TRBJ1-2; D call uncertain. There are 12 residues in the CDR3. CDR1 is SQVTM, CDR2 ANQGSEA, per germline. V dropped 8 bases and J dropped 1 base, with 11 bases sitting between them. CDR3 sequence: CSLWAFNYGYTF. CDR3 sequence (DNA): TGCAGCTTGTGGGCTTTTAACTATGGCTACACCTTC.

The genes are TRBV21-1 and TRBJ2-7; the table's TRBD1 call for D was not verified on the DNA. TRBV21-1 is noted as a pseudogene. The CDR3 has 18 residues. For the CDR3, the DNA is TGTGCCAGCAGCAAAGCGCTAGGCAGCCCCCATCGGCTCTACGAGCAGTACTTC. Translated, it gives CASSKALGSPHRLYEQYF.

In its sample, this clonotype was seen a few times. The rearrangement uses TRBV29-1 and TRBJ2-3; D is perhaps TRBD1 or TRBD2 (6 bases each). Trimming removed 3 bases at V and 6 bases at J, with 13 bases between. Germline CDR1 and CDR2: SQVTM and ANQGSEA. The CDR3 consists of 13 residues. CDR3 in DNA: TGCAGCGTTGACGGGGGCTATAGGGATACGCAGTATTTT. Its translation: CSVDGGYRDTQYF.

This rearrangement joins TRBV9 to TRBJ2-4; no clear D gene. The end of the DNA fits TRBJ2-7 better, so the J call may be wrong. The CDR3 is 14 residues long. From germline, CDR1 is SGDLS and CDR2 YYNGEE. The CDR3 DNA reads TGTGCCAGCAGCGTTGCGTCAGTCCCTGGCGAGCAGTACTTC. Its protein is CASSVASVPGEQYF.

The chain couples TRBV4-1 to TRBJ2-5, with TRBD2 matching 8 bases. CDR1 is MGHRA and CDR2 is YSYEKL in the germline V gene. Trimming took 3 bases from V and 1 from J; bases not matched to a gene: 4. The CDR3 extends over 15 amino acids. The CDR3 nucleotides read TGCGCCAGCAGCCATATAGCGGGGAGCCAAGAGACCCAGTACTTC. Protein product: CASSHIAGSQETQYF.

The chain uses TRBV6-6 and TRBJ2-1; tentatively, D is TRBD1 (5 bases). Trimming shortened V by 2 bases and J by 9 bases, and 14 bases separated the two germline ends. The CDR3 totals 14 residues. Germline-derived CDR1 and CDR2 are MNHNY and SVGAGI (reference sequence). CDR3 residues: CASSYGQGTGEQFF. DNA of the CDR3: TGTGCCAGCAGTTACGGGCAGGGCACGGGTGAGCAGTTCTTC.

The chain uses TRBV29-1 and TRBJ2-1; 9 bases line up with TRBD2. Trimming cost V 6 bases and J 3 bases; bases outside gene matches: 6. Germline CDR1 reads SQVTM; CDR2 reads ANQGSEA. CDR3 length equals 14 residues. CDR3 bases: TGCAGCGTCGGGCTAGCGGGAAACTACAATGAGCAGTTCTTC. Its translation is CSVGLAGNYNEQFF.

This clonotype was picked up one time. V and J are TRBV28 and TRBJ1-4, with D tentatively TRBD1 (6 bases). CDR3 length: 15 amino acids. V was shortened by 1 base and J by 10 bases, with 16 bases between the two germline ends. From germline, CDR1 is MDHEN and CDR2 SYDVKM. CDR3 protein: CASSLFGQGKGKLFF. Written as DNA, the CDR3 is TGTGCCAGCAGTTTATTCGGGCAGGGGAAAGGAAAACTGTTTTTT. Based on the CDR3 plus reference TRBV28 and TRBJ1-4, the full variable domain is DVKVTQSSRYLVKRTGEKVFLECVQDMDHENMFWYRQDPGLGLRLIYFSYDVKMKEKGDIPEGYSVSREKKERFSLILESASTNQTSMYLCASSLFGQGKGKLFFGSGTQLSVL.

This rearrangement joins TRBV4-2 to TRBJ2-7; TRBD1 matches at 8 bases. Per germline, CDR1 LGHNA and CDR2 YNFKEQ. The V segment lost 3 bases and the J segment 1 base; nucleotides outside the gene matches: 5. The CDR3 sequence is 15 residues long. Here the CDR3 DNA reads TGTGCCAGCAGCCACCGGACAGGGCTATCCTACGAGCAGTACTTC. This gives the protein CASSHRTGLSYEQYF.

This clonotype occurred a few times. This sequence joins TRBV29-1 and TRBJ1-2; D is possibly TRBD1 (5 bases). This CDR3 is built from 12 residues. V gave up 3 bases and J gave up 12 bases, with 17 bases separating them. Germline lookup yields CDR1 SQVTM and CDR2 ANQGSEA. The CDR3 loop is CSVEAIGQGDTF. The CDR3, as DNA: TGCAGCGTTGAGGCTATTGGGCAAGGGGACACCTTC.

The chain's CDR3 is CASRARGSYEQYF. Here the CDR3 DNA reads TGTGCCAGCAGGGCTAGGGGCTCCTACGAGCAGTACTTC. V is TRBV28 and J is TRBJ2-7, with D maybe TRBD1 (5 bases). Trimming removed 6 bases at V and 0 bases at J, with 9 bases between. Germline values: CDR1 MDHEN, CDR2 SYDVKM. The CDR3 length is 13 residues.

This sequence joins TRBV12-3 or TRBV12-4 and TRBJ1-2; D gene ambiguous. V lost 1 base to trimming and J lost 6 bases, with 18 bases between them. This CDR3 contains 16 residues. CDR3 bases: TGTGCCAGCAGTTTAGGGGCAGGCCGCCGGACGGATGGCTACACCTTC. It specifies CASSLGAGRRTDGYTF.

This clonotype was detected a few times. The chain joins TRBV11-2 to TRBJ2-7; D may be TRBD1 or TRBD2 (5 bases each). CDR1 and CDR2 (germline): SGHAT, FQNNGV. Trimming stripped 2 bases from V and 2 bases from J, with 19 bases between. This CDR3 spans 17 amino acids. The CDR3 sequence: CASSLRYAGTATYEQYF. The CDR3 coding sequence is TGTGCCAGCAGCTTAAGGTACGCCGGGACGGCCACCTACGAGCAGTACTTC.

This clonotype was counted only a few times. Written as DNA, the CDR3 is TGCAGCGTCCTCGGACTAGCGGGAATCTACGAGCAGTACTTC. Encoded protein: CSVLGLAGIYEQYF. The chain recombines TRBV29-1 with TRBJ2-7; 12 nucleotides match TRBD2. CDR3 length: 14 amino acids. V shed 6 bases, J shed 3 bases, and the junction held 6 bases outside the gene matches. CDR1 SQVTM and CDR2 ANQGSEA come from the germline V gene.